These T cell receptor beta chains were read from a single sample in a study of blood T cell repertoires in COVID-19. Sequencing used immunoSEQ multiplex PCR; TCRdb keeps in-frame clones, though not all of them. The sample lists 150,000 to 200,000 clones, roughly 80% occurring once. Sequencing was carried out using peripheral blood. Every receptor here comes from a woman aged 40 to 55 with acute or convalescent COVID-19. The CDR3 runs from the conserved cysteine through the conserved F or W. Each record gives: D gene, clone size, J gene, V gene, CDR3 protein, CDR3 DNA. A D gene is named only where the DNA matches it firmly. Rows may omit the clone size; those that give it use once, few, many or a size class.

>TRBD1|few|TRBJ1-4|TRBV29-1
CSVTGTGANEKLFF
TGCAGCGTTACCGGGACAGGGGCTAATGAAAAACTGTTTTTT
>NA|NA|TRBJ2-7|TRBV28
CASSPGGLPPEQYF
TGTGCCAGCAGTCCTGGAGGGCTGCCACCCGAGCAGTACTTC
>NA|once|TRBJ1-5|TRBV28
CASSLGVGREGQPQHF
TGTGCCAGCAGTTTGGGGGTAGGGAGGGAAGGACAGCCCCAGCATTTT
>NA|NA|TRBJ1-2|TRBV19
CASSLGSRNGYTF
TGTGCCAGTAGTTTAGGGTCTAGGAATGGCTACACCTTC
>NA|NA|TRBJ1-3|TRBV7-2
CASSLLLGTIGNTIYF
TGTGCCAGCAGCTTACTGCTCGGGACTATTGGAAACACCATATATTTT
>NA|NA|TRBJ2-3|TRBV19
CASSNLISSTDTQYF
TGTGCCAGTAGTAACTTGATATCTAGCACAGATACGCAGTATTTT
>NA|NA|TRBJ2-4|TRBV30
CAWSREKNIQYF
TGTGCCTGGAGTAGGGAGAAAAACATTCAGTACTTC
>TRBD1|NA|TRBJ2-7|TRBV5-4
CASKLGGSSEQYF
TGTGCCAGCAAGTTAGGGGGCTCTAGCGAGCAGTACTTC
>TRBD2|few|TRBJ2-1|TRBV2
CASYSTSGGYNEQFF
TGTGCCAGCTACAGCACTAGCGGAGGCTACAATGAGCAGTTCTTC
>NA|NA|TRBJ1-2|TRBV28
CASILQGSYGYTF
TGTGCCAGCATCCTCCAGGGGTCCTATGGCTACACCTTC
>TRBD2|few|TRBJ2-1|TRBV5-1
CASSLEPSGLNEQFF
TGCGCCAGCAGCTTGGAGCCTAGCGGGTTAAATGAGCAGTTCTTC
>NA|NA|TRBJ1-6|TRBV11-2
CASSFEDSLNSPLHF
TGTGCCAGCAGCTTCGAGGACAGTCTAAATTCACCCCTCCACTTT
>TRBD1|NA|TRBJ2-3|TRBV10-3
CASEPGQGTGTQYF
TGTGCCTCCGAACCGGGACAGGGCACAGGTACGCAGTATTTT
>NA|NA|TRBJ1-1|TRBV28
CASIPGGSLNTEAFF
TGTGCCAGCATCCCGGGTGGCAGCTTGAACACTGAAGCTTTCTTT
>NA|few|TRBJ2-6|TRBV6-5
CAITPQGSGANVLTF
TGTGCCATCACACCTCAGGGCTCTGGGGCCAACGTCCTGACTTTC
>NA|NA|TRBJ1-4|TRBV15
CATSRSRGTNEKLFF
TGTGCCACCAGCAGATCAAGGGGAACTAATGAAAAACTGTTTTTT
>NA|NA|TRBJ2-7|TRBV2
CASRQGDEQYF
TGTGCCAGCAGACAGGGCGACGAGCAGTACTTC
>TRBD2|few|TRBJ2-3|TRBV6-5
CASSVSGGRGDTQYF
TGTGCCAGCAGCGTTAGCGGGGGGCGGGGAGATACGCAGTATTTT
>TRBD1|once|TRBJ1-1|TRBV19
CASSIRAQGAFSAEAFF
TGTGCCAGTAGTATAAGGGCACAGGGGGCGTTTTCCGCTGAAGCTTTCTTT
>NA|NA|TRBJ2-3|TRBV7-8
CASSLGSLAITDTQYF
TGTGCCAGCAGCTTAGGGTCGCTAGCTATAACGGATACGCAGTATTTT
>TRBD2|NA|TRBJ2-1|TRBV5-4
CASSLIGGTHNEQFF
TGTGCCAGCAGCTTGATCGGGGGGACGCACAATGAGCAGTTCTTC
>NA|few|TRBJ2-3|TRBV7-9
CASRDPIAASTDTQYF
TGTGCCAGCAGAGATCCTATAGCGGCAAGCACAGATACGCAGTATTTT
>NA|NA|TRBJ2-5|TRBV11-3
CASSLEGQTQYF
TGTGCCAGCAGCTTAGAGGGACAGACCCAGTACTTC
>NA|once|TRBJ2-1|TRBV18
CASSPPPIRARGYNEQFF
TGTGCCAGCTCACCACCCCCAATCCGGGCTCGGGGCTACAATGAGCAGTTCTTC
>TRBD2|NA|TRBJ2-1|TRBV28
CASSFTAGGINEQFF
TGTGCCAGCAGTTTTACAGCGGGAGGGATCAATGAGCAGTTCTTC
>NA|NA|TRBJ2-7|TRBV2
CASSVGRGGWYEQYF
TGTGCCAGCAGTGTTGGTAGGGGAGGCTGGTACGAGCAGTACTTC
>NA|NA|TRBJ1-2|TRBV28
CASSSDSYGYTF
TGTGCCAGCAGTTCCGACAGCTATGGCTACACCTTC
>NA|NA|TRBJ2-7|TRBV5-4
CASSQRVNSYEQYF
TGTGCCAGCAGCCAACGGGTGAACTCCTACGAGCAGTACTTC
>NA|NA|TRBJ2-1|TRBV18
CASSPLVRPSSYNEQFF
TGTGCCAGCTCACCACTTGTCAGGCCATCTTCCTACAATGAGCAGTTCTTC
>TRBD2|NA|TRBJ2-3|TRBV2
CASSRTSGRYGDTQYF
TGTGCCAGCAGCCGGACTAGCGGGAGGTATGGAGATACGCAGTATTTT
>NA|NA|TRBJ1-6|TRBV28
CASMAVITRSSPLHF
TGTGCCAGCATGGCGGTAATTACGAGGAGTTCACCCCTCCACTTT
>TRBD1|once|TRBJ1-4|TRBV5-1
CASSPDRGNEKLFF
TGCGCCAGCAGCCCCGACAGGGGGAATGAAAAACTGTTTTTT
>NA|NA|TRBJ2-2|TRBV6-4
CASSEGQNTGELFF
TGTGCCAGCAGTGAGGGACAGAACACCGGGGAGCTGTTTTTT
>TRBD2|NA|TRBJ2-5|TRBV29-1
CSVESGGETQYF
TGCAGCGTTGAATCGGGGGGTGAGACCCAGTACTTC
>TRBD1|few|TRBJ1-5|TRBV19
CASSIGDRGLNQPQHF
TGTGCCAGTAGTATAGGGGACAGGGGCCTAAATCAGCCCCAGCATTTT
>NA|NA|TRBJ2-3|TRBV5-1
CASSLGSGGTDTQYF
TGCGCCAGCAGCTTGGGTTCGGGGGGCACAGATACGCAGTATTTT
>NA|NA|TRBJ1-1|TRBV19
CASSIGPQGRAEAFF
TGTGCCAGTAGTATAGGCCCACAGGGAAGAGCTGAAGCTTTCTTT
>TRBD1|NA|TRBJ2-7|TRBV6-5
CASSYYQGDEQYF
TGTGCCAGCAGTTACTACCAGGGGGACGAGCAGTACTTC
>NA|NA|TRBJ1-2|TRBV28
CASSFEGTYGYTF
TGTGCCAGCAGTTTCGAGGGAACCTATGGCTACACCTTC
>TRBD2|NA|TRBJ2-1|TRBV7-2
CASSAGLAGVAYNEQFF
TGTGCCAGCAGCGCCGGACTAGCGGGAGTGGCCTACAATGAGCAGTTCTTC
>NA|NA|TRBJ1-2|TRBV2
CASNLQGDNYGYTF
TGTGCCAGCAACCTACAGGGTGATAACTATGGCTACACCTTC
>NA|NA|TRBJ2-7|TRBV27
CASSPTPGPPYEQYF
TGTGCCAGCAGCCCCACTCCAGGGCCACCCTACGAGCAGTACTTC
>NA|NA|TRBJ1-4|TRBV7-7
CASSPGGSNEKLFF
TGTGCTAGCAGCCCGGGGGGGTCGAATGAAAAACTGTTTTTT
>NA|NA|TRBJ1-1|TRBV5-4
CASSPGEAEAFF
TGTGCCAGCAGCCCTGGCGAGGCTGAAGCTTTCTTT
>TRBD2|NA|TRBJ2-3|TRBV15
CATSRGSTSGALDTQYF
TGTGCCACCAGCAGAGGCTCGACTAGCGGGGCACTAGATACGCAGTATTTT
>TRBD2|NA|TRBJ2-1|TRBV13
CASGLAVYNEQFF
TGTGCCTCGGGACTAGCGGTTTACAATGAGCAGTTCTTC
>TRBD1|NA|TRBJ1-2|TRBV18
CASSPGQPIGYGYTF
TGTGCCAGCTCACCGGGACAGCCTATCGGCTATGGCTACACCTTC